What follows are 13 T cell receptor beta chains derived from one specimen sequenced in a study of blood T cells in healthy people across ages (dated by TCRdb to about 2015). The library was produced with 5' RACE. Sequencing took place on an Illumina HiSeq 2500. A second roughly 6 to 11 cycle PCR used a sample-barcoded 5' primer and a J-beta primer mix. TCRdb redid the processing of the public reads, applying fastp at Q25 and MiXCR, and retained in-frame beta chains. Every CDR3 protein is listed once, alongside the most common genes and DNA of its rows. Recorded for this sample are over 950,000 distinct CDR3 sequences; 51% of them occurred a single time. The ten largest clones take up about a fifth of the sample. Material: blood. The receptors come from an older woman in good health.

The chain has TRBV4-1 and TRBJ2-4, with D tentatively TRBD1 (5 bases). Near its end, the DNA agrees better with TRBJ2-7, so the J call may be wrong. This CDR3 spans 15 amino acids. The germline CDR1 and CDR2 sequences are MGHRA and YSYEKL. CDR3 DNA sequence: TGCGCCAGCAGCCAAGAACGAAAGGGGCAATACGAGCAGTACTTC. Protein sequence: CASSQERKGQYEQYF.

This clonotype has just a few counts. The genes are TRBV3-1 and TRBJ2-5; 9 nucleotides line up with TRBD2. Trimming at V came to 5 bases and at J to 1 base, leaving 8 bases not matched to a gene. Per the germline V gene, CDR1 is LGHDT and CDR2 is YNNKEL (reference sequence). The CDR3 contains 16 residues. Here the CDR3 DNA reads TGTGCCAGCAGCAAAAGCGGGAGGAGGTTCCAAGAGACCCAGTACTTC. This gives the protein CASSKSGRRFQETQYF.

The chain joins TRBV11-2 to TRBJ1-4, with 8 bases fitting TRBD1. Germline values: CDR1 SGHAT, CDR2 FQNNGV. With V trimmed by 6 bases and J by 10 bases, 10 bases remained unmatched. This CDR3 region has 14 residues. In DNA, the CDR3 is TGTGCCAGCAGATCGGTCAGGGGGCCAGGAAAACTGTTTTTT. It specifies CASRSVRGPGKLFF.

This clonotype has just a few counts. The chain recombines TRBV5-5 with TRBJ1-2, with 8 positions matching TRBD1. CDR3 size: 15 residues. The germline V gene encodes CDR1 SGHKS and CDR2 YYEKEE (reference sequence). Trimming took 2 bases from V and 4 from J; bases not matched to a gene: 7. The CDR3 loop reads CASSFTGQGGYGYTF. The CDR3 DNA reads as TGTGCCAGCAGCTTCACCGGACAGGGCGGCTATGGCTACACCTTC.

CDR3 DNA: TGCGCCAGCAGCCGCGGACAGGGGTCGTGGAATGAGCAGTTCTTC. Encoded protein: CASSRGQGSWNEQFF. This sequence joins TRBV5-1 and TRBJ2-1; TRBD1 matches at 9 bases. The CDR3 runs 15 residues. The germline V gene has CDR1 SGHRS and CDR2 YFSETQ. The trim removed 4 bases at V and 7 bases at J, leaving 9 bases unmatched.

The rearrangement links TRBV12-3 or TRBV12-4 to TRBJ2-7; 10 bases are a match to TRBD1. The end of the DNA is better explained by TRBJ2-5, so the J call may be wrong. This CDR3 contains 15 residues. CDR3 amino acids: CASSFGTGARETQYF. CDR3 DNA: TGTGCCAGCAGTTTTGGGACAGGGGCTCGAGAGACCCAGTACTTC.

The chain recombines TRBV28 with TRBJ2-1, with TRBD2 identical over 8 bases. Per germline, CDR1 MDHEN and CDR2 SYDVKM. The ends lost 6 bases at V and 6 bases at J; junction bases unmatched: 10. The CDR3 is 15 amino acids. CDR3 residues: CASSKLAVRFNEQFF. For the CDR3, the DNA is TGTGCCAGCAGCAAACTAGCGGTCCGGTTCAATGAGCAGTTCTTC.

This chain joins TRBV5-6 and TRBJ2-5; the match to TRBD2 covers 7 bases. Near its end, the DNA agrees better with TRBJ2-7, so the J call may be wrong. The CDR3 length is 15 residues. Germline V gene sequence: CDR1 SGHDT, CDR2 YYEEEE. In DNA, the CDR3 is TGTGCCAGCAGCTTGGATAGCCGGGGGGAATACGAGCAGTACTTC. Translating gives CASSLDSRGEYEQYF.

This clonotype was seen only a few times. The chain combines TRBV29-1 with TRBJ2-5; 8 bases match TRBD2. The J call may not be correct, given that the DNA end is closer to TRBJ2-7. Germline V gene lookup returns CDR1 SQVTM and CDR2 ANQGSEA. The length of the CDR3 is 12 residues. The CDR3 here is CSVPGAGVEQYF. CDR3 nucleotides: TGCAGCGTCCCTGGAGCGGGAGTCGAGCAGTACTTC.

This chain uses TRBV4-1 with TRBJ1-2; D possibly corresponds to TRBD1 (5 bases). The germline CDR1 and CDR2 sequences are MGHRA and YSYEKL. There are 18 residues in the CDR3. V was shortened by 1 base and J by 3 bases, with 21 bases between the two germline ends. The CDR3 protein is CASSQAHLSEGLYYGYTF. The CDR3 coding sequence is TGCGCCAGCAGCCAAGCCCATTTGTCCGAGGGGCTTTACTATGGCTACACCTTC.

There are a few counts of this clonotype. This sequence joins TRBV20-1 and TRBJ2-1, with 7 bases identical to TRBD2. The CDR3 is made up of 17 amino acids. The trim removed 5 bases at V and 6 bases at J, leaving 19 bases unmatched. Germline V CDR1 and CDR2: DFQATT, SNEGSKA (reference sequence). The CDR3 sequence is CSAGFSSGDFSSNEQFF. DNA of the CDR3: TGCAGTGCTGGGTTCTCTAGCGGAGATTTCAGCTCCAATGAGCAGTTCTTC.

The gene calls are TRBV3-1 and TRBJ2-5; TRBD1 or TRBD2 may be the D gene (5 bases each). V lost 7 bases and J lost 0, with 30 bases in between. CDR1 LGHDT and CDR2 YNNKEL come from the germline V gene (reference sequence). This CDR3 spans 20 amino acids. DNA of the CDR3: TGTGCCAGCATCCCCCGATCCAGGGAGACTAACATAGCCCACCAAGAGACCCAGTACTTC. Translation gives CASIPRSRETNIAHQETQYF.

This clonotype was recorded once. The chain uses TRBV6-5 and TRBJ2-7; D call uncertain. The J call may not be correct, given that the DNA end is closer to TRBJ2-5. Germline V CDR1 and CDR2: MNHEY, SVGAGI. The CDR3 totals 15 residues. The CDR3 is CASSRNRAPQETQYF. The CDR3, as DNA: TGTGCCAGCAGTAGAAACAGAGCTCCCCAAGAGACCCAGTACTTC.